This T cell receptor (beta chain) comes out of a study of cytomegalovirus exposure and HLA in healthy donors. In the study overall: Tens of millions of unique TCRs from HLA-typed donors were held in an early release of data.

On this clone itself: Its antigen is currently unknown.

Both 60 Vbeta primers and 13 Jbeta primers went into the PCR. Authors' processing steps: Unique TCR beta chains numbered approximately 76 million in a later analysis, with roughly 9.9 million shared. Some clones are missing from TCRdb's copy, which holds only in-frame ones; the method was immunoSEQ multiplex PCR. V and J calls plus clone size are reproduced from that table; the DNA served to infer D and trimming. The sample yields around 180,000 clones, 81% seen once. The trim removed 4 bases at V and 8 bases at J, leaving 11 bases unmatched. Germline lookup yields CDR1 MGHRA and CDR2 YSYEKL. CDR3 length equals 17 residues. Study-wide results and caveats: Several of the most significant clusters appeared, in a later analysis, to be linked to common viral pathogens. The authors enumerated 164 TCR beta chains as linked to cytomegalovirus.

Sequenced sample: PBMCs. The chain carries TRBV4-1 and TRBJ2-1; 13 bases are a match to TRBD2. This clonotype was sampled from a young man in good health and CMV-seronegative. The CDR3 sequence is CASSPHPRTSGSDEQFF. The CDR3 region has the DNA TGCGCCAGCAGCCCCCATCCTAGGACTAGCGGGAGTGATGAGCAGTTCTTC.